One and the same sample provided the 32 T cell receptor beta chains below, sequenced in a study of blood T cells in healthy people across ages. The authors ran a second PCR of about 6 to 12 cycles using a sample-barcoded 5' primer and a J-beta primer mix. MiXCR, applied by TCRdb to the 5' RACE reads, yields one record per CDR3 protein. The sample yields 650,000 to 700,000 distinct CDR3 sequences, around 50% seen once. Material: blood. The receptors were sampled from a woman of 80 years or more in good health.

V gene TRBV4-2 combines with J gene TRBJ1-1; D may be TRBD1 (6 bases). The CDR3 covers 15 residues. The ends were cut back, 5 bases at V and 4 bases at J, with 17 bases in the middle. Germline V CDR1 and CDR2: LGHNA, YNFKEQ. CDR3 nucleotide sequence: TGTGCCAGCAGCTATTTAAAGGGGGGGGCCACTGAAGCTTTCTTT. Translated, it gives CASSYLKGGATEAFF.

Comment on this clonotype: One base away lies a much larger clone, so this may be a sequencing read error. The V and J genes are TRBV20-1 and TRBJ2-4; D is undetermined. V shed 7 bases and J shed 0 bases, with 13 bases lying between them. The CDR3 is made up of 14 amino acids. Germline V gene lookup returns CDR1 DFQATT and CDR2 SNEGSKA (reference sequence). The CDR3 region has the DNA TGCAGTGTAAATATGGAATTAGCCAAAAACATTCAGTACTTC. It encodes CSVNMELAKNIQYF.

This clonotype occurred many times. The rearrangement uses TRBV5-1 and TRBJ2-1, with D possibly matching TRBD2 (6 bases). The CDR3 runs 18 residues. V lost 0 bases to trimming and J lost 0 bases, with 16 bases between them. Looked up from germline, CDR1 is SGHRS and CDR2 is YFSETQ. CDR3 in amino acids: CASSLASAGMSSYNEQFF. The CDR3 nucleotides read TGCGCCAGCAGCTTGGCCTCGGCGGGGATGAGCTCCTACAATGAGCAGTTCTTC.

The chain carries TRBV3-1 and TRBJ2-7; 7 bases map to TRBD2. The CDR3 runs 14 residues. Per the germline V gene, CDR1 is LGHDT and CDR2 is YNNKEL (reference sequence). V trimming: 3 bases; J trimming: 2 bases; junction bases outside the gene matches: 4. The CDR3, as DNA: TGTGCCAGCAGCCAGACGGGGGGAACCTACGAGCAGTACTTC. This sequence encodes CASSQTGGTYEQYF.

This chain uses TRBV6-5 with TRBJ2-1, with D perhaps TRBD2 (5 bases). The CDR3 is 13 amino acids. From germline, CDR1 is MNHEY and CDR2 SVGAGI. With 5 bases removed from V and 10 bases from J, the gap between germline ends came to 15 bases. In DNA form, the CDR3 reads TGTGCCAGCAGTGACGGGCGGGTAGCGGAGCAGTTCTTC. Translating gives CASSDGRVAEQFF.

This clonotype occurred many times. CDR3 bases: TGTGCCAGCAGCTTAGCGCTTTGGGCGGGGGGATCTCAAGAGACCCAGTACTTC. Amino acids: CASSLALWAGGSQETQYF. This chain joins TRBV7-8 and TRBJ2-5; 8 bases match TRBD2. With 0 bases clipped from V and 2 bases from J, the junction kept 11 bases outside the gene matches. Looked up from germline, CDR1 is SGHVS and CDR2 is FQNEAQ. This CDR3 spans 18 amino acids.

The gene calls are TRBV2 and TRBJ1-2; tentative D call: TRBD1 (5 bases). Deletions cut 5 bases from V and 7 bases from J, with 14 bases between. The CDR3 length is 13 residues. Germline loops: CDR1 SNHLY, CDR2 FYNNEI. The CDR3 is CASSTGTKPGYTF. CDR3 coding DNA: TGTGCCAGCAGTACCGGGACGAAACCTGGCTACACCTTC.

The chain employs TRBV4-2 and TRBJ2-7, with TRBD2 matching over 7 bases. CDR1 LGHNA and CDR2 YNFKEQ come from the germline V gene. V lost 4 bases to trimming and J lost 0 bases; unmatched junction nucleotides: 6. CDR3 length: 15 residues. The chain's CDR3 is CASSRSGEGSYEQYF. The CDR3 DNA is TGTGCCAGCAGCCGAAGCGGGGAAGGCTCCTACGAGCAGTACTTC.

The chain carries TRBV7-3 and TRBJ1-2; 7 bases fit TRBD1. This CDR3 has 14 residues. After removal of 0 bases from V and 7 bases from J, the junction contained 5 bases not matched to a gene. Germline V lookup: CDR1 SGHTA, CDR2 FQGTGA. In DNA, the CDR3 is TGTGCCAGCAGCTTAACTCGGACAGGAGCTGGCTACACCTTC. Translated, it gives CASSLTRTGAGYTF.

Worth noting for this clonotype: It may be a read error: a sequence one base away is much more abundant. The chain uses TRBV10-3 and TRBJ2-1; D gene ambiguous. V gave up 8 bases and J gave up 6 bases, with 11 bases separating them. In germline, CDR1 is ENHRY, CDR2 SYGVKD. The CDR3 spans 12 residues. The CDR3 loop reads CAIGVRTNEQFF. The CDR3 nucleotides read TGTGCCATCGGGGTCAGGACCAATGAGCAGTTCTTC.

The chain combines TRBV27 with TRBJ1-1, with D tentatively TRBD1 (5 bases). Trimming took off 5 bases at V and 2 bases at J, with 12 bases between the two ends. The CDR3 is made up of 14 amino acids. CDR1 is MNHEY, CDR2 SMNVEV, per germline (reference sequence). As DNA, the CDR3 is TGTGCCAGCAGTCACCAGGGTCTAAACACTGAAGCTTTCTTT. This encodes CASSHQGLNTEAFF.

With regard to this clonotype: This could be a read error, since a much larger clone is one nucleotide away. The J gene is TRBJ2-7, the V gene TRBV6-5; 9 bases match TRBD2. The CDR3 is 14 residues long. The V segment lost 2 bases and the J segment 7 bases; nucleotides outside the gene matches: 6. Germline loops: CDR1 MNHEY, CDR2 SVGAGI. The DNA of the CDR3 is TGTGCCAGCAGTTACGCGGGAGGGAATAATGAGCAGTACTTC. Amino acids: CASSYAGGNNEQYF.

This clonotype has a count of ten or more. This chain uses TRBV6-5 with TRBJ2-1; 9 nucleotides line up with TRBD1. Germline V gene data show CDR1 as MNHEY and CDR2 as SVGAGI. Germline trimming cut 2 bases from V and 9 bases from J; bases unmatched to any gene: 8. This CDR3 comprises 15 residues. CDR3 sequence: CASSYRQGGPFEQFF. DNA of the CDR3: TGTGCCAGCAGTTACCGACAGGGGGGTCCTTTTGAGCAGTTCTTC.

A few counts support this clonotype. J is TRBJ2-7 and V is TRBV29-1; TRBD1 agrees at 8 bases. This CDR3 has 14 residues. CDR1 and CDR2 (germline): SQVTM, ANQGSEA. The J segment lost 0 bases and the V segment lost 4 bases, leaving 5 bases of the junction unmatched. In nucleotides, the CDR3 is TGCAGCGTTGGGGGGGACAGGAGCTCCTACGAGCAGTACTTC. Protein product: CSVGGDRSSYEQYF.

V gene TRBV2 combines with J gene TRBJ2-5; TRBD1 matches at 7 bases. The CDR3 is made up of 12 amino acids. The ends lost 4 bases at V and 13 bases at J; junction bases unmatched: 9. Per the germline V gene, CDR1 is SNHLY and CDR2 is FYNNEI. Here the CDR3 DNA reads TGTGCCAGCAGTGTGGATAGGACAGGCATGTACTTC. Translating it yields CASSVDRTGMYF.

This clonotype was recorded a few times. The rearrangement uses TRBV9 and TRBJ1-5, with TRBD1 as a possible D gene (6 bases). Trimming removed 0 bases from V and 3 bases from J, with 10 bases in between. CDR1 and CDR2 (germline): SGDLS, YYNGEE. This CDR3 spans 15 amino acids. CDR3 DNA: TGTGCCAGCAGCGTAGGAACAGGGCTCAATCAGCCCCAGCATTTT. Amino acid sequence: CASSVGTGLNQPQHF. Complete variable domain (other parts from reference TRBV9 and TRBJ1-5): DSGVTQTPKHLITATGQRVTLRCSPRSGDLSVYWYQQSLDQGLQFLIQYYNGEERAKGNILERFSAQQFPDLHSELNLSSLELGDSALYFCASSVGTGLNQPQHFGDGTRLSIL.

This clonotype came up many times. This chain connects TRBV12-3 or TRBV12-4 to TRBJ2-7; D might be TRBD1 (6 bases). The CDR3 covers 12 residues. Trimming shortened V by 3 bases and J by 7 bases, and 10 bases separated the two germline ends. The DNA of the CDR3 is TGTGCCAGCAGTTTCCAGGGGAGAGAGCAGTACTTC. It translates to CASSFQGREQYF.

This clonotype came up many times. The rearrangement links TRBV5-1 to TRBJ2-3; D gene ambiguous. V was shortened by 3 bases and J by 0 bases, with 11 bases between the two germline ends. Germline assignment: CDR1 SGHRS and CDR2 YFSETQ. CDR3 length: 15 amino acids. CDR3 in amino acids: CASSSTSASTDTQYF. The CDR3, as DNA: TGCGCCAGCAGCTCGACATCAGCTAGCACAGATACGCAGTATTTT.

The CDR3 here is CASSPGRRLLGNEQFF. CDR3 DNA sequence: TGTGCCAGCAGTCCTGGACGGCGCCTTCTGGGCAATGAGCAGTTCTTC. V is TRBV7-8 and J is TRBJ2-1, with D unclear. Germline CDR1 is SGHVS and CDR2 is FQNEAQ. This CDR3 contains 16 residues. V dropped 6 bases and J dropped 6 bases, with 21 bases sitting between them.

There are a few counts of this clonotype. This may be a read error: a much more frequent sequence differs by one nucleotide. V usage is TRBV3-1 and J usage is TRBJ2-1; D is perhaps TRBD1 or TRBD2 (6 bases each). The J call may be mistaken, given a closer DNA end match to TRBJ2-7. Germline V lookup: CDR1 LGHDT, CDR2 YNNKEL (reference sequence). The CDR3 runs to 14 residues. The CDR3 DNA is TGTGCCAGCAGCCAACTCAGGAGGGACAATGAGCAGTACTTC. It specifies CASSQLRRDNEQYF.

CDR3 sequence: CASSQAREPTDTQYF. The CDR3 DNA sequence: TGTGCCAGCAGCCAAGCGCGGGAACCCACAGATACGCAGTATTTT. The chain couples TRBV4-2 to TRBJ2-3; D possibly corresponds to TRBD2 (6 bases). The CDR3 runs 15 residues. Per germline, CDR1 LGHNA and CDR2 YNFKEQ. Trimming pared 1 base from V and 2 bases from J, leaving 10 bases between.

This clonotype was counted between two and nine times. The rearrangement links TRBV20-1 to TRBJ2-7; unclear D gene. This CDR3 has 14 amino acids. Germline values: CDR1 DFQATT, CDR2 SNEGSKA (reference sequence). The V end lost 8 bases, the J end lost 7 bases, and 24 bases lay between the germline ends. CDR3 protein: CSRAPNSDRNEQYF. Written as DNA, the CDR3 is TGCAGTCGCGCCCCGAACTCCGACCGCAATGAGCAGTACTTC.

This clonotype was counted a single time. The chain recombines TRBV3-1 with TRBJ2-5, with 11 bases that match TRBD2. The CDR3 runs to 17 residues. Germline V gene data show CDR1 as LGHDT and CDR2 as YNNKEL (reference sequence). The V gene end was trimmed by 1 base and the J gene end by 1 base; junction bases not matched to a gene: 5. The CDR3 nucleotides read TGTGCCAGCAGCCAAGCGACGACTAGCGGGACCCAAGAGACCCAGTACTTC. It is translated as CASSQATTSGTQETQYF.

The J gene is TRBJ2-3, the V gene TRBV6-5, with D unclear. The V end lost 3 bases, the J end lost 2 bases, and 9 bases lay between the germline ends. CDR1 is MNHEY, CDR2 SVGAGI, per germline. The CDR3 covers 14 residues. In DNA form, the CDR3 reads TGTGCCAGCAGTTATCAAGAGGACACAGATACGCAGTATTTT. Translated: CASSYQEDTDTQYF.

This clonotype was found many times. The chain has TRBV6-2 or TRBV6-3 and TRBJ2-7; 7 bases map to TRBD1. There are 15 residues in the CDR3. The trim removed 4 bases at V and 4 bases at J, leaving 10 bases unmatched. The germline V gene encodes CDR1 MNHEY and CDR2 SVGEGT. CDR3 bases: TGTGCCAGCAGTTCCCCGGACAGGTTTGGGTACGAGCAGTACTTC. Encoded protein: CASSSPDRFGYEQYF.

This clonotype showed up many times. The chain recombines TRBV4-2 with TRBJ2-1; maybe TRBD2 (6 bases). Looked up from germline, CDR1 is LGHNA and CDR2 is YNFKEQ. V was shortened by 8 bases and J by 10 bases, with 24 bases between the two germline ends. This CDR3 has 15 amino acids. The CDR3 coding sequence is TGTGCCAGCGATTCAGGCTGGGCGGAGGGTAAAGAGCAGTTCTTC. Protein sequence: CASDSGWAEGKEQFF.

This clonotype was counted many times. The chain uses TRBV5-1 and TRBJ1-6; tentatively, D is TRBD1 (6 bases). The CDR3 has 17 residues. CDR1 and CDR2 from the germline V gene are SGHRS and YFSETQ. Trimming took off 4 bases at V and 3 bases at J, with 17 bases between the two ends. CDR3 residues: CASSLHGGRDYNSPLHF. The DNA for the CDR3 is TGCGCCAGCAGCCTCCATGGGGGCCGGGACTATAATTCACCCCTCCACTTT.

The chain has TRBV6-2 or TRBV6-3 and TRBJ1-2; D is undetermined. Trimming took 3 bases from V and 6 from J, leaving 5 bases between them. Germline V gene data show CDR1 as MNHEY and CDR2 as SVGEGT. CDR3 size: 11 residues. The chain's CDR3 is CASSYKNGYTF. CDR3 nucleotide sequence: TGTGCCAGCAGTTATAAGAATGGCTACACCTTC.

The genes are TRBV4-3 and TRBJ1-2; a weak D match, TRBD1 (5 bases). Germline CDR1 reads LGHNA; CDR2 reads YSLEER. CDR3 length: 15 residues. V was trimmed by 0 bases and J by 5 bases, leaving 13 bases between them. CDR3 region: CASSQEWGLPYGYTF. CDR3 sequence (DNA): TGCGCCAGCAGCCAAGAGTGGGGCCTACCGTATGGCTACACCTTC.

The gene calls are TRBV7-2 and TRBJ2-1; 10 nucleotides line up with TRBD2. The germline V gene encodes CDR1 SGHTA and CDR2 FQGNSA. The CDR3 loop spans 15 amino acids. J lost 7 bases, V lost 0 bases, and 3 bases had no gene match. CDR3 sequence: CASSLAAGGKNEQFF. CDR3 DNA sequence: TGTGCCAGCAGCTTAGCAGCGGGAGGGAAGAATGAGCAGTTCTTC.

This clonotype was detected ten times or more. The chain recombines TRBV29-1 with TRBJ2-3, with 8 bases identical to TRBD2. The V gene's germline CDR1 is SQVTM and CDR2 ANQGSEA. V shed 6 bases and J 6 bases; nucleotides not matched to a gene: 14. The CDR3 length is 15 residues. CDR3 DNA sequence: TGCAGCGTCTGGAAGCTAGCGGGTCCCCCCGATACGCAGTATTTT. This gives the protein CSVWKLAGPPDTQYF.

The chain carries TRBV4-1 and TRBJ2-3; no reliable D call. The CDR3 is made up of 15 amino acids. Germline assignment: CDR1 MGHRA and CDR2 YSYEKL. The V and J ends lost 2 bases and 0 bases respectively, with 9 bases between them. CDR3 amino acids: CASSQTAGSTDTQYF. CDR3 coding DNA: TGCGCCAGCAGCCAAACAGCAGGAAGCACAGATACGCAGTATTTT.